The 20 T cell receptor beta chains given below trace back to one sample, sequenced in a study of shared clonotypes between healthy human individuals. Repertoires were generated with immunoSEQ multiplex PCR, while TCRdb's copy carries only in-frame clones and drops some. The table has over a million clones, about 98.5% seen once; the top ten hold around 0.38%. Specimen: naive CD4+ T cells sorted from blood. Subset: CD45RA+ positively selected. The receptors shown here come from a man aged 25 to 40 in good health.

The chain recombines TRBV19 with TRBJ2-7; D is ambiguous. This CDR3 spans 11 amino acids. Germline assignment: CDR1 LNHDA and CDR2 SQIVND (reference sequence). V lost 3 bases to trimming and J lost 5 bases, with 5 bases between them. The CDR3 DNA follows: TGTGCCAGTAGTATGTGGGACGAGCAGTACTTC. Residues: CASSMWDEQYF.

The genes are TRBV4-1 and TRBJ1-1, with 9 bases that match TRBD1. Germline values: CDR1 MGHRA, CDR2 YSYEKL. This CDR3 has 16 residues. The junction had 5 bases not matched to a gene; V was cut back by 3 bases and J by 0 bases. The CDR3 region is CASSHPGQGMNTEAFF. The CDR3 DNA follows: TGCGCCAGCAGCCACCCCGGACAGGGGATGAACACTGAAGCTTTCTTT.

The DNA for the CDR3 is TGTGCCAGCAGCAACATGAACACTGAAGCTTTCTTT. It is translated as CASSNMNTEAFF. The chain has TRBV25-1 and TRBJ1-1; no clear D gene. CDR1 MGHDK and CDR2 SYGVNS come from the germline V gene. The CDR3 extends over 12 amino acids. V was pared by 6 bases and J by 0 bases, with 5 bases between.

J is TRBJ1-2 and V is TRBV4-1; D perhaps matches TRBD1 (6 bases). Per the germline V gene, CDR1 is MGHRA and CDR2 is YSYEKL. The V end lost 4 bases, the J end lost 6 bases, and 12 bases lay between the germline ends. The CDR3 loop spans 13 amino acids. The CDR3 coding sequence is TGCGCCAGCAGCCCGACGGGGGGGCATGGCTACACCTTC. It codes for CASSPTGGHGYTF.

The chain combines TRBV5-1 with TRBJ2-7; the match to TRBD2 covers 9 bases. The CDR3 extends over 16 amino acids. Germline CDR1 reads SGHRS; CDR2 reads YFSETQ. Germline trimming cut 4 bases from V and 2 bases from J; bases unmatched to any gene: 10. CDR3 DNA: TGCGCCAGCAGCCCCCCGGTACTAGCGGGTCCCTACGAGCAGTACTTC. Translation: CASSPPVLAGPYEQYF. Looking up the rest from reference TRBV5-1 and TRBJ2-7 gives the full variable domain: KAGVTQTPRYLIKTRGQQVTLSCSPISGHRSVSWYQQTPGQGLQFLFEYFSETQRNKGNFPGRFSGRQFSNSRSEMNVSTLELGDSALYLCASSPPVLAGPYEQYFGPGTRLTVT.

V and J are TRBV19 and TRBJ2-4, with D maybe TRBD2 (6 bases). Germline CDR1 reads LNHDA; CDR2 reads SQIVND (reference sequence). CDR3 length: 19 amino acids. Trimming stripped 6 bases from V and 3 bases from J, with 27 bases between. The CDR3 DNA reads TGTGCCAGTAGCTTTTCCCTTTACTCTGCGGGGCTCGGCAAAAACATTCAGTACTTC. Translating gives CASSFSLYSAGLGKNIQYF.

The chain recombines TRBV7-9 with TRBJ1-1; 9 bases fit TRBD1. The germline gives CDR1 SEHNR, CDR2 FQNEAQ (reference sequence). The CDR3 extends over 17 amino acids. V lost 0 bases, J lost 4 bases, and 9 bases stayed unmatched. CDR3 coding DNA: TGTGCCAGCAGCTTAGCCACCGGGACAGGGAGAAGCACTGAAGCTTTCTTT. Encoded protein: CASSLATGTGRSTEAFF.

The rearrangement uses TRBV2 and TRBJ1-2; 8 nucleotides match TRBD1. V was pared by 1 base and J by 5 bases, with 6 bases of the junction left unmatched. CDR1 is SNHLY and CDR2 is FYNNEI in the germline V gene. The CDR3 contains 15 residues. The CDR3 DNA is TGTGCCAGCAGTGAAGAAGGGACAGGAAGATATGGCTACACCTTC. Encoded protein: CASSEEGTGRYGYTF.

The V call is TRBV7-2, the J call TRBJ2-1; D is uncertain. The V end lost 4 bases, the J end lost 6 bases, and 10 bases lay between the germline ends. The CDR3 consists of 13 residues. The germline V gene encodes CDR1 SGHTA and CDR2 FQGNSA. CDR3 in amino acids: CASSYVFGNEQFF. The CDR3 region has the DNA TGTGCCAGCAGCTACGTCTTCGGCAATGAGCAGTTCTTC.

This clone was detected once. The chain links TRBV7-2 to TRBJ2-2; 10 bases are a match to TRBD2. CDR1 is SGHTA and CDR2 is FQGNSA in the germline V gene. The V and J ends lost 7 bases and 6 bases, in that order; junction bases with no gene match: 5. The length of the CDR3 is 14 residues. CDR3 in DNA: TGTGCCAGCAAATTAGCGGGAGGACCCGGGGAGCTGTTTTTT. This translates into CASKLAGGPGELFF.

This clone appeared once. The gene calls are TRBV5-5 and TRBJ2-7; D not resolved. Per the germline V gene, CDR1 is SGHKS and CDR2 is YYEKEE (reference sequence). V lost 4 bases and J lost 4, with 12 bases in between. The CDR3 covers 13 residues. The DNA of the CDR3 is TGTGCCAGCAGCCTGACTGGGGTTTACGAGCAGTACTTC. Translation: CASSLTGVYEQYF.

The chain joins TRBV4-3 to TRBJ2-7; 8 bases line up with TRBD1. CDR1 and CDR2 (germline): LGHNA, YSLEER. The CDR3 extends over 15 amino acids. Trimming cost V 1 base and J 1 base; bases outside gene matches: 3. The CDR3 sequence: CASSQVRDRSYEQYF. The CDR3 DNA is TGCGCCAGCAGCCAAGTCCGGGACAGGTCCTACGAGCAGTACTTC.

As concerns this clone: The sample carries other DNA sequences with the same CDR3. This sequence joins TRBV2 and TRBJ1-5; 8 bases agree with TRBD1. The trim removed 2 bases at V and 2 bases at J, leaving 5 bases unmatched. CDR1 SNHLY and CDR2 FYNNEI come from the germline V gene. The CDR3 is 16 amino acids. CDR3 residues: CASSEPGGAGNQPQHF. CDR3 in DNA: TGTGCCAGCAGTGAACCAGGGGGCGCCGGCAATCAGCCCCAGCATTTT.

The CDR3 here is CASSADSNYEQYF. CDR3 coding DNA: TGTGCCAGCAGTGCGGACAGTAACTACGAGCAGTACTTC. V and J are TRBV6-1 and TRBJ2-7; D might be TRBD1 (6 bases). The germline V gene has CDR1 MNHNS and CDR2 SASEGT. V dropped 4 bases and J dropped 3 bases, with 10 bases sitting between them. This CDR3 contains 13 residues.

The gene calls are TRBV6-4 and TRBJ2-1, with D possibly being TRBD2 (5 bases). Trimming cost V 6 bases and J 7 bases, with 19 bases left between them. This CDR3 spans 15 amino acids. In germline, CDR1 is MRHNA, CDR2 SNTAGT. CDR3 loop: CASSPGGARGNEQFF. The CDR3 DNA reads TGTGCCAGCAGCCCCGGAGGAGCACGGGGAAATGAGCAGTTCTTC.

CDR3 sequence (DNA): TGTGCCAGCAGGAGACAGCTCCAAAGCTCCTACGAGCAGTACTTC. It encodes CASRRQLQSSYEQYF. This rearrangement joins TRBV6-5 to TRBJ2-7; D is possibly TRBD1 (5 bases). Trimming took off 6 bases at V and 0 bases at J, with 15 bases between the two ends. Looked up from germline, CDR1 is MNHEY and CDR2 is SVGAGI. This CDR3 is built from 15 residues.

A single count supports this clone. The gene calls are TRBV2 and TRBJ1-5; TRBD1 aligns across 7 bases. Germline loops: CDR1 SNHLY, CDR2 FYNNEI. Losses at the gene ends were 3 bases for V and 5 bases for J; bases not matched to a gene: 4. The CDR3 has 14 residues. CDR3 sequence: CASSEGTGDQPQHF. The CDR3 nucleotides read TGTGCCAGCAGTGAGGGCACAGGGGATCAGCCCCAGCATTTT.

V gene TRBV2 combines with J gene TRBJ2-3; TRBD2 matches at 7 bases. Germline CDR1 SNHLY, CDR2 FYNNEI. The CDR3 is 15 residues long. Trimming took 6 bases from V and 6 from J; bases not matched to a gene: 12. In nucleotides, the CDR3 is TGTGCCAGCAGAGCGGGAATCCGGACGCCGGATACGCAGTATTTT. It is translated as CASRAGIRTPDTQYF.

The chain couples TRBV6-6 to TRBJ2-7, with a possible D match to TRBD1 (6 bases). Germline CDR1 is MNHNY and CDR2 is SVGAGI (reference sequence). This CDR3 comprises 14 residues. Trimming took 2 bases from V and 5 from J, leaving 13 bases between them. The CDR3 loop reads CASSYIGQSHEQYF. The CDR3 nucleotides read TGTGCCAGCAGTTACATCGGACAGTCCCACGAGCAGTACTTC.

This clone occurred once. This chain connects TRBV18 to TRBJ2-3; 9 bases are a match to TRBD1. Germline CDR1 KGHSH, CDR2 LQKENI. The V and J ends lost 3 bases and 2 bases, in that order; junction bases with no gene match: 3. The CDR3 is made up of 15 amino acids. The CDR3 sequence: CASSPGTGNTDTQYF. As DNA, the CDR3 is TGTGCCAGCTCACCCGGGACAGGGAACACAGATACGCAGTATTTT.